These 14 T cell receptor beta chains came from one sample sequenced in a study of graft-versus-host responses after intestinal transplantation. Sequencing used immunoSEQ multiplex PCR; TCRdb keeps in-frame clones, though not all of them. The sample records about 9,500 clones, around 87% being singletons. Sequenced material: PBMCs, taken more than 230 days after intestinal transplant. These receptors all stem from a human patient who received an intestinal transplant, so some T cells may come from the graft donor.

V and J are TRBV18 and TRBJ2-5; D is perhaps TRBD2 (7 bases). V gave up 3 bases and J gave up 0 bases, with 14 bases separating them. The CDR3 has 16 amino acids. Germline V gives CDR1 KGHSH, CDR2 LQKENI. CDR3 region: CASSPSGGKYQETQYF. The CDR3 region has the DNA TGTGCCAGCTCACCCTCGGGGGGCAAGTACCAAGAGACCCAGTACTTC.

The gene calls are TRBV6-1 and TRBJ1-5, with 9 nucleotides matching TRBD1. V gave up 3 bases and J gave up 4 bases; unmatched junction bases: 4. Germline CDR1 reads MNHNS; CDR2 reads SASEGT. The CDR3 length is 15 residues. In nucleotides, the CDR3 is TGTGCCAGCAGTGAGGGGACAGGGTGGAATCAGCCCCAGCATTTT. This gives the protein CASSEGTGWNQPQHF.

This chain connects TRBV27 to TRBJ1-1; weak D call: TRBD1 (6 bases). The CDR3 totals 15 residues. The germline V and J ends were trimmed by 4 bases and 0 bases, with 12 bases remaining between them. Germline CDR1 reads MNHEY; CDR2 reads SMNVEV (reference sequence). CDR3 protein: CASSYRGQMNTEAFF. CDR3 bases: TGTGCCAGCAGTTACCGGGGGCAAATGAACACTGAAGCTTTCTTT.

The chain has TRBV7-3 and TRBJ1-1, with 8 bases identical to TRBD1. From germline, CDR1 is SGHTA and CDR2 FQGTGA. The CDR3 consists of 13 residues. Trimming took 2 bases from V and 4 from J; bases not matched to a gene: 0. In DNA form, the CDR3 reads TGTGCCAGCAGCTTAGGACAGGGCACTGAAGCTTTCTTT. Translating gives CASSLGQGTEAFF.

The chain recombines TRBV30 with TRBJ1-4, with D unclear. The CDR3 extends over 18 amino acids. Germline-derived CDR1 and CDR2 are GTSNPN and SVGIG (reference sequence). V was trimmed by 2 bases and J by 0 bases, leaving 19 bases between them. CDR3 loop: CAWSPPRSLKTTNEKLFF. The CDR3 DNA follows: TGTGCCTGGAGTCCGCCGCGCAGCCTAAAGACAACTAATGAAAAACTGTTTTTT.

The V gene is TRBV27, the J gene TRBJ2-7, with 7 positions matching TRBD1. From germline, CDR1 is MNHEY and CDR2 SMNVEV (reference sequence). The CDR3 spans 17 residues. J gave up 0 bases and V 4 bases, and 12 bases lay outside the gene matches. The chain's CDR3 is CASSSPRDRLTSYEQYF. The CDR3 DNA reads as TGTGCCAGCAGTTCACCACGGGACAGACTGACCTCCTACGAGCAGTACTTC.

CDR3: CASREQLYGYTF. DNA of the CDR3: TGTGCCAGTAGGGAACAGCTCTATGGCTACACCTTC. The chain links TRBV19 to TRBJ1-2, with D unclear. This CDR3 region has 12 residues. Trimming pared 6 bases from V and 4 bases from J, leaving 9 bases between. Per germline, CDR1 LNHDA and CDR2 SQIVND (reference sequence).

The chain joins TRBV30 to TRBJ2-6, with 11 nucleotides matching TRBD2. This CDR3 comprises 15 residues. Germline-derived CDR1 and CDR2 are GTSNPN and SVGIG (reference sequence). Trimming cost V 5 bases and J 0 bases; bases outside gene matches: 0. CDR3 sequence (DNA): TGTGCCTGGGGACTAGCGGGCTCTGGGGCCAACGTCCTGACTTTC. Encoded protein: CAWGLAGSGANVLTF.

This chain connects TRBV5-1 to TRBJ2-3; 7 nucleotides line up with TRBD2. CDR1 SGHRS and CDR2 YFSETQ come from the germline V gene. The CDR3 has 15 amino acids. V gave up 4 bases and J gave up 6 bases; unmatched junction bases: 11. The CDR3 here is CASSLEGAGADTQYF. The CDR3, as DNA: TGCGCCAGCAGCCTAGAAGGGGCGGGAGCGGATACGCAGTATTTT. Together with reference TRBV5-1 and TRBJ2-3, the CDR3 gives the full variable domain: KAGVTQTPRYLIKTRGQQVTLSCSPISGHRSVSWYQQTPGQGLQFLFEYFSETQRNKGNFPGRFSGRQFSNSRSEMNVSTLELGDSALYLCASSLEGAGADTQYFGPGTRLTVL.

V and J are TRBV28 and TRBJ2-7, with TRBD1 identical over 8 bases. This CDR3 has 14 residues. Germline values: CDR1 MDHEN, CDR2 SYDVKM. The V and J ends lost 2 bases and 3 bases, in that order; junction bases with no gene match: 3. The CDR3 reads CASSLPGGYYEQYF. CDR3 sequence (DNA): TGTGCCAGCAGTTTACCAGGGGGCTACTACGAGCAGTACTTC. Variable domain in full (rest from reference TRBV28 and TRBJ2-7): DVKVTQSSRYLVKRTGEKVFLECVQDMDHENMFWYRQDPGLGLRLIYFSYDVKMKEKGDIPEGYSVSREKKERFSLILESASTNQTSMYLCASSLPGGYYEQYFGPGTRLTVT.

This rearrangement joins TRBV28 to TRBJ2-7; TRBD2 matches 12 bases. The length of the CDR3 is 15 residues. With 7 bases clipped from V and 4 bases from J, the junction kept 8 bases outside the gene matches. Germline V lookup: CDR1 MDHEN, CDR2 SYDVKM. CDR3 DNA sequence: TGTGCCAGCAATCCGACTAGCGGGAGAAAATACGAGCAGTACTTC. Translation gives CASNPTSGRKYEQYF.

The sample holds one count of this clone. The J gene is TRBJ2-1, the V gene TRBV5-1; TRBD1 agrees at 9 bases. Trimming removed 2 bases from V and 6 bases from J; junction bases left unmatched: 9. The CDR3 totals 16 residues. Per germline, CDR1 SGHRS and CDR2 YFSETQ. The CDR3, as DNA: TGCGCCAGCAGCTTTTCTATGGGACAGGGCTCCAATGAGCAGTTCTTC. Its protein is CASSFSMGQGSNEQFF.

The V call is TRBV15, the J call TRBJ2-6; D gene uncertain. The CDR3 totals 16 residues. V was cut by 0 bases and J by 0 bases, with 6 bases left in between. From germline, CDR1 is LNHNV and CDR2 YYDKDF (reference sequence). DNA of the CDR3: TGTGCCACCAGCAGAGAGTGGAACTCTGGGGCCAACGTCCTGACTTTC. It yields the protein CATSREWNSGANVLTF.

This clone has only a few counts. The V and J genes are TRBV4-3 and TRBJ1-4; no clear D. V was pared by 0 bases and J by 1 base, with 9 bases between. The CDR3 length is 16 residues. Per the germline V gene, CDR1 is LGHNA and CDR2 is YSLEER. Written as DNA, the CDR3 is TGCGCCAGCAGCCAAGAGGCAGGCGGAACTAATGAAAAACTGTTTTTT. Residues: CASSQEAGGTNEKLFF.